The rows below give T cell receptor beta chains drawn from one sample of a study of blood T cell repertoires in COVID-19. Some clones are missing from TCRdb's copy, which holds only in-frame ones; the method was immunoSEQ multiplex PCR. Of around 250,000 clones in the sample, 83% were seen once. Sequenced: peripheral blood. All receptors derive from a man aged 55 to 69 who had recovered from COVID-19. The CDR3 runs from the conserved cysteine through the conserved F or W. Fields, in order: V gene, D gene, J gene, CDR3 DNA, CDR3 protein. D genes are given only for firm matches.

V: TRBV18; D: TRBD1; J: TRBJ2-2; DNA: TGTGCCAGCTCACCAAACCGGGACAGGGGAGAGAAGATCGGGGAGCTGTTTTTT; CDR3: CASSPNRDRGEKIGELFF
V: TRBV4-1; D: .; J: TRBJ2-7; DNA: TGCGCCAGCAGCCAAGTTGATGGCCTTTCCTACGAGCAGTACTTC; CDR3: CASSQVDGLSYEQYF
V: TRBV5-8; D: TRBD2; J: TRBJ2-3; DNA: TGTGCCAGCAGCTTGGGTAGTGGGGGACTAGCGGCAGATACGCAGTATTTT; CDR3: CASSLGSGGLAADTQYF
V: TRBV5-4; D: .; J: TRBJ1-4; DNA: TGTGCCAGCAGCTTGGATCCGGTGGGCCGAAATGAAAAACTGTTTTTT; CDR3: CASSLDPVGRNEKLFF
V: TRBV30; D: TRBD2; J: TRBJ2-1; DNA: TGTGCCTGTCCGAGGGGCGGGGGCAATGAGCAGTTCTTC; CDR3: CACPRGGGNEQFF
V: TRBV5-8; D: TRBD1; J: TRBJ1-5; DNA: TGTGCCAGCAGCTTAGACAGGGGTAAGCCCCAGCATTTT; CDR3: CASSLDRGKPQHF
V: TRBV18; D: .; J: TRBJ2-1; DNA: TGTGCCAGCTCACCACCTAGCTCCTACAATGAGCAGTTCTTC; CDR3: CASSPPSSYNEQFF
V: TRBV5-1; D: .; J: TRBJ2-5; DNA: TGCGCCAGCAGCCTGGGAACTGCCGTGAGTGAGACCCAGTACTTC; CDR3: CASSLGTAVSETQYF
V: TRBV24-1; D: TRBD2; J: TRBJ2-1; DNA: TGTGCCACCAGCGCGGGACTAGCCCACAATGAGCAGTTCTTC; CDR3: CATSAGLAHNEQFF
V: TRBV19; D: TRBD2; J: TRBJ2-2; DNA: TGTGCCAGTAGTAGGACTAGCGGGGGCCTCAGCACCGGGGAGCTGTTTTTT; CDR3: CASSRTSGGLSTGELFF
V: TRBV5-1; D: .; J: TRBJ2-2; DNA: TGCGCCAGCAGCAGGACAGCCAACACCGGGGAGCTGTTTTTT; CDR3: CASSRTANTGELFF
V: TRBV18; D: .; J: TRBJ1-5; DNA: TGTGCCAGCTCACCGGACAGTTATAGCAATCAGCCCCAGCATTTT; CDR3: CASSPDSYSNQPQHF
V: TRBV12-3/TRBV12-4; D: .; J: TRBJ2-6; DNA: TGTGCCAGCAGCTCCCCTGGGGCCAACGTCCTGACTTTC; CDR3: CASSSPGANVLTF
V: TRBV18; D: .; J: TRBJ1-5; DNA: TGTGCCAGCTCACCAGGAGGGGATCAGCCCCAGCATTTT; CDR3: CASSPGGDQPQHF
V: TRBV5-1; D: .; J: TRBJ2-1; DNA: TGCGCCAGCAGCTTTCGGGATGAGCAGTTCTTC; CDR3: CASSFRDEQFF
V: TRBV11-3; D: .; J: TRBJ2-2; DNA: TGTGCCAGCAGCTTAGTAGTTGGGGAGCTGTTTTTT; CDR3: CASSLVVGELFF